This TCR beta chain was retrieved from a study of blood T cell repertoires in COVID-19. Overall study context: COVID-19 samples collected from the United States, Italy and Spain covered acute and convalescent phases. PBMCs, B-cell-depleted T cells, or T cells were the source of the cDNA or gDNA that made up the material.

In the study's own analysis: Estimation of nucleated cell counts relied on the amplification of reference gene primers. Profiling relied on immunoSEQ multiplex PCR, and the TCRdb table lists in-frame clones only, not all of them. D and trimming were read from the DNA, whereas the V and J calls and clone size are those reported in that table. The table has about 78,000 clones, approximately 90% seen once. The specimen was peripheral blood. The sequence derives from a woman of 80 years or more with acute or convalescent COVID-19.

CDR3 in amino acids: CASSAGTGGANYGYTF. The CDR3 DNA sequence: TGCGCCAGCAGCGCCGGGACAGGGGGAGCTAACTATGGCTACACCTTC. V gene TRBV5-1 combines with J gene TRBJ1-2, with 11 bases that match TRBD1. The CDR3 runs 16 residues. J lost 0 bases, V lost 4 bases, and 5 bases had no gene match. Per the germline V gene, CDR1 is SGHRS and CDR2 is YFSETQ.